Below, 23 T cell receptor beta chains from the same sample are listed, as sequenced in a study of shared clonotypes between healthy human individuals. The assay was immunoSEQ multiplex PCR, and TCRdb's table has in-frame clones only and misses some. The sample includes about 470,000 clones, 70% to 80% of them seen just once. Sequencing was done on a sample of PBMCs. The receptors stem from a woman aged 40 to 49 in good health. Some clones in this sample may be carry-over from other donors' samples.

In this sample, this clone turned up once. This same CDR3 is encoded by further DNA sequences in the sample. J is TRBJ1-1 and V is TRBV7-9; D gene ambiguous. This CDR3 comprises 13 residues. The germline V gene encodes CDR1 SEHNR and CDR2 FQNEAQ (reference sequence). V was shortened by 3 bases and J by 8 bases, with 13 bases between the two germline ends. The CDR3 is CASSLQGQTEAFF. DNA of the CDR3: TGTGCCAGCAGCTTGCAAGGGCAGACGGAAGCTTTCTTT.

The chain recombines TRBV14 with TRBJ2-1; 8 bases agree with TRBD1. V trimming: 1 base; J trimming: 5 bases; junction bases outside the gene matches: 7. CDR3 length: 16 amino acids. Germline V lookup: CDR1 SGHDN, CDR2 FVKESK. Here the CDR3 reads CASSQARTGLNNEQFF. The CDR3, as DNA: TGTGCCAGCAGCCAAGCTCGGACAGGGCTTAACAATGAGCAGTTCTTC.

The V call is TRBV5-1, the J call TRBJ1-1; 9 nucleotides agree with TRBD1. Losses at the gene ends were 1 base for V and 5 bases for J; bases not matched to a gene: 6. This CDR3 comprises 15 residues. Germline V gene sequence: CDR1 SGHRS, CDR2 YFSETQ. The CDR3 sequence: CASSLTEQGATEAFF. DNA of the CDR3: TGCGCCAGCAGCTTGACCGAACAGGGGGCGACTGAAGCTTTCTTT.

CDR3 sequence: CASSPDRVAKNIQYF. CDR3 in DNA: TGTGCCAGCAGCCCGGACAGGGTAGCCAAAAACATTCAGTACTTC. V and J are TRBV7-9 and TRBJ2-4; 8 nucleotides match TRBD1. The J segment lost 0 bases and the V segment lost 5 bases, leaving 3 bases of the junction unmatched. The CDR3 covers 15 residues. Per the germline V gene, CDR1 is SEHNR and CDR2 is FQNEAQ (reference sequence).

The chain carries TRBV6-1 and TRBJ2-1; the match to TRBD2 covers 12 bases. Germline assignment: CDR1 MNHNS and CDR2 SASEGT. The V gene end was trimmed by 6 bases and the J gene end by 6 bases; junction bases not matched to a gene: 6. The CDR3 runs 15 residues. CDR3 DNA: TGTGCCAGCAGGACCTCTAGCGGGAGGGGCAATGAGCAGTTCTTC. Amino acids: CASRTSSGRGNEQFF.

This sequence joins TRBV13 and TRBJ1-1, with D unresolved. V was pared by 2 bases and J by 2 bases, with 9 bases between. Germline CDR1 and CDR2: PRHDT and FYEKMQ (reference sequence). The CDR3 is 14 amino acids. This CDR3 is CASSLTWDNTEAFF. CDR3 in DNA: TGTGCCAGCAGCTTAACTTGGGATAACACTGAAGCTTTCTTT.

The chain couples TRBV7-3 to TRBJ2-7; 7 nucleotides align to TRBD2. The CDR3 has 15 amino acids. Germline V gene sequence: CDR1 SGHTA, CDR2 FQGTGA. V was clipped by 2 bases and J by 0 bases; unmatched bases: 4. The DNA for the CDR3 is TGTGCCAGCAGCTTATCGGCTAGCGGCTCCTACGAGCAGTACTTC. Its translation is CASSLSASGSYEQYF.

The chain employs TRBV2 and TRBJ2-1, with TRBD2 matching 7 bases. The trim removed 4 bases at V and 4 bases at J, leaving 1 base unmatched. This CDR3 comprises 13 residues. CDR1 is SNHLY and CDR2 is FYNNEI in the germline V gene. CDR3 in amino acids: CASSGTSYNEQFF. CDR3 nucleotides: TGTGCCAGCAGTGGGACTAGTTACAATGAGCAGTTCTTC.

The CDR3 here is CASSLETSGVYEQYF. The CDR3 DNA reads TGTGCCAGCAGCTTAGAGACTAGCGGGGTCTACGAGCAGTACTTC. The chain links TRBV7-9 to TRBJ2-5; 11 positions match TRBD2. The assigned J gene may be wrong: the sequence end matches TRBJ2-7 better. This CDR3 is built from 15 residues. CDR1 and CDR2 (germline): SEHNR, FQNEAQ (reference sequence).

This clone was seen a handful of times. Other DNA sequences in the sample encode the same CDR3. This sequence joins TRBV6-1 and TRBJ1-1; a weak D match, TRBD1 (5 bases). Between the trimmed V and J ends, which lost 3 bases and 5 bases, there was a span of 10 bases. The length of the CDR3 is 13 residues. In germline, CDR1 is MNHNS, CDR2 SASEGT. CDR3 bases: TGTGCCAGCAGTGACACAGGCGCTACTGAAGCTTTCTTT. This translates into CASSDTGATEAFF.

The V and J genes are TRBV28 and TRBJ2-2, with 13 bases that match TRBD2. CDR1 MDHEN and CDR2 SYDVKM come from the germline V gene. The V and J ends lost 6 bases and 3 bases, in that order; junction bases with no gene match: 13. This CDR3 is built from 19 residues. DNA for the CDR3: TGTGCCAGCAGCCTAGAGACTAGCGGGAGGAGGGTTTACACCGGGGAGCTGTTTTTT. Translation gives CASSLETSGRRVYTGELFF.

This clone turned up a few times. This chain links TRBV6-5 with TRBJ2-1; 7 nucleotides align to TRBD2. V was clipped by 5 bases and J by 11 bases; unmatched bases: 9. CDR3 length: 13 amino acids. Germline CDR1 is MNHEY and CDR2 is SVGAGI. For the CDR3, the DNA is TGTGCCAGCAGTAGGTCCGCGGGAGATAAGCAGTTCTTC. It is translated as CASSRSAGDKQFF.

CDR3 amino acids: CASSPGGGANVLTF. The CDR3 DNA reads as TGTGCCAGCAGTCCTGGGGGTGGGGCCAACGTCCTGACTTTC. The chain combines TRBV28 with TRBJ2-6, with D perhaps given as TRBD1 or TRBD2 (5 bases each). The ends were cut back, 5 bases at V and 3 bases at J, with 8 bases in the middle. This CDR3 is 14 amino acids long. Germline CDR1 and CDR2: MDHEN and SYDVKM.

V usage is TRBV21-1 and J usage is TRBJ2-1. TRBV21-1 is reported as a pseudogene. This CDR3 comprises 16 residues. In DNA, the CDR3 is TGTGCCAGCAGCGCTTACCTTCGGGGCGCCTACAATGAGCAGTTCTTC. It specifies CASSAYLRGAYNEQFF.

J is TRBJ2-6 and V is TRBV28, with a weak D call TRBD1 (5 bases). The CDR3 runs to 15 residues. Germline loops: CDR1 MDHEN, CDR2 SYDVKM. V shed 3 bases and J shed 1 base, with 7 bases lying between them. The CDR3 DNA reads TGTGCCAGCAGTTTGGACAATTCTGGGGCCAACGTCCTGACTTTC. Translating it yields CASSLDNSGANVLTF.

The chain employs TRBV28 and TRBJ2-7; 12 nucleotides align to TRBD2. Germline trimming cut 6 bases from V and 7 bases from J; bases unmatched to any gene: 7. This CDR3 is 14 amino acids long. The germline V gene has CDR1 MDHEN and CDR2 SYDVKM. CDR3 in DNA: TGTGCCAGCAGACCCGGACTAGCGGGACGGGAGCAGTACTTC. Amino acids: CASRPGLAGREQYF.

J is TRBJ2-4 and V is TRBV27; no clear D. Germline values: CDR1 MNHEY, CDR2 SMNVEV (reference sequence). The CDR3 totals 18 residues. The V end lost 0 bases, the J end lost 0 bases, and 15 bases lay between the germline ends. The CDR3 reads CASSLSPINYLAKNIQYF. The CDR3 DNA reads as TGTGCCAGCAGTTTATCCCCTATCAACTATCTAGCCAAAAACATTCAGTACTTC.

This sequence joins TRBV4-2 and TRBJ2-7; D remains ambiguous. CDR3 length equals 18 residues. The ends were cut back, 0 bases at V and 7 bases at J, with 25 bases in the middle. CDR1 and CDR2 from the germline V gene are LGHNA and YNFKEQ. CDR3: CASSQDPPVGGRVWEQYF. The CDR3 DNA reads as TGTGCCAGCAGCCAAGACCCCCCTGTGGGTGGGCGAGTATGGGAGCAGTACTTC.

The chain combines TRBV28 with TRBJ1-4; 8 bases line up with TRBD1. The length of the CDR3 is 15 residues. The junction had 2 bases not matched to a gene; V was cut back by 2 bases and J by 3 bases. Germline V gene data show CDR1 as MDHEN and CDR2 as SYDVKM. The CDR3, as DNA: TGTGCCAGCAGTTTACAGGGGGCCCCTAATGAAAAACTGTTTTTT. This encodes CASSLQGAPNEKLFF. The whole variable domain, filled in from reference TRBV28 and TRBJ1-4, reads DVKVTQSSRYLVKRTGEKVFLECVQDMDHENMFWYRQDPGLGLRLIYFSYDVKMKEKGDIPEGYSVSREKKERFSLILESASTNQTSMYLCASSLQGAPNEKLFFGSGTQLSVL.

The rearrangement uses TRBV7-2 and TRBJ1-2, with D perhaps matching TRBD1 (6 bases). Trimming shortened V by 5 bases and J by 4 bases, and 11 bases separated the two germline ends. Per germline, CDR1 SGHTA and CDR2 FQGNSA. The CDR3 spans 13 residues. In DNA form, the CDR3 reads TGTGCCAGCAGCCGGACAGAACCCTATGGCTACACCTTC. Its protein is CASSRTEPYGYTF. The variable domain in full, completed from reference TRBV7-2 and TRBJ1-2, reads GAGVSQSPSNKVTEKGKDVELRCDPISGHTALYWYRQSLGQGLEFLIYFQGNSAPDKSGLPSDRFSAERTGGSVSTLTIQRTQQEDSAVYLCASSRTEPYGYTFGSGTRLTVV.

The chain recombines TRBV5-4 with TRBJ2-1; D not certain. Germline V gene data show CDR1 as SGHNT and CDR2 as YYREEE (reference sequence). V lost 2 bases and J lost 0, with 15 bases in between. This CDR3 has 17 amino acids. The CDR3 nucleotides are TGTGCCAGCAGCTTCCGAAGGATAACTTCCTCCTACAATGAGCAGTTCTTC. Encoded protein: CASSFRRITSSYNEQFF. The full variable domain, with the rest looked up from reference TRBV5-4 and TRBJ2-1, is ETGVTQSPTHLIKTRGQQVTLRCSSQSGHNTVSWYQQALGQGPQFIFQYYREEENGRGNFPPRFSGLQFPNYSSELNVNALELDDSALYLCASSFRRITSSYNEQFFGPGTRLTVL.

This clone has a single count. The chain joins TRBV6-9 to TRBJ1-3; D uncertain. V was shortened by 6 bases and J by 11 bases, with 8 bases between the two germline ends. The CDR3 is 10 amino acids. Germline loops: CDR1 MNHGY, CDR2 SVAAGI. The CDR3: CASSRVPIYF. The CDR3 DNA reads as TGTGCCAGCAGCCGAGTTCCCATATATTTT.

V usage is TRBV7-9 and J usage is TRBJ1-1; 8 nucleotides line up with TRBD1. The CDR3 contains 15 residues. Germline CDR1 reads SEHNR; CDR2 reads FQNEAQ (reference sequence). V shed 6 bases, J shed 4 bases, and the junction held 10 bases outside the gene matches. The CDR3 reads CASSSSRGRITEAFF. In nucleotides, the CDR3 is TGTGCCAGCAGTTCATCCAGGGGGCGCATCACTGAAGCTTTCTTT.